Below, 3 T cell receptor beta chains from the same sample are listed, as sequenced in a study of blood T cells in healthy people across ages. With a J-beta primer mix and a sample-barcoded 5' primer, a second PCR ran about 6 to 11 cycles. TCRdb reprocessed the 5' RACE reads with MiXCR, giving one entry per CDR3 protein. The sample lists hundreds of thousands of distinct CDR3 sequences; roughly 53% were seen once. The sample consisted of blood. Receptors were obtained from a man aged 55 to 70 in good health.

The rearrangement links TRBV10-3 to TRBJ2-5; D call uncertain. Trimming took off 0 bases at V and 1 base at J, with 9 bases between the two ends. Germline loops: CDR1 ENHRY, CDR2 SYGVKD. The CDR3 consists of 15 residues. DNA of the CDR3: TGTGCCATCAGTGAGTCTGGGAACGGCCAAGAGACCCAGTACTTC. It translates to CAISESGNGQETQYF.

Here the CDR3 reads CASSPGPGEQFF. The CDR3 DNA reads as TGTGCCAGCAGCCCCGGTCCGGGTGAGCAGTTCTTC. The chain links TRBV5-6 to TRBJ2-1; D is uncertain. CDR3 size: 12 residues. Trimming took off 4 bases at V and 9 bases at J, with 11 bases between the two ends. CDR1 SGHDT and CDR2 YYEEEE come from the germline V gene.

This clonotype was observed a few times. V gene TRBV5-1 combines with J gene TRBJ2-7; 7 bases map to TRBD1. The junction had 4 bases not matched to a gene; V was cut back by 2 bases and J by 2 bases. The CDR3 extends over 14 amino acids. Per the germline V gene, CDR1 is SGHRS and CDR2 is YFSETQ. CDR3 sequence: CASSLGTDTYEQYF. Written as DNA, the CDR3 is TGCGCCAGCAGCTTAGGGACAGACACCTACGAGCAGTACTTC.